The rows below give T cell receptor beta chains drawn from one sample of a study of preoperative IRX-2 immunotherapy in early breast cancer. TCRdb's copy holds only in-frame clones and misses some; the assay was immunoSEQ multiplex PCR. The sample gives about 98,000 clones, roughly 89% of which show up once; around 2% is in the top ten. This sample comprised tumor tissue, obtained after IRX-2 immunotherapy. The receptors shown here come from a human donor with breast cancer. Both conserved end residues are part of each CDR3. A D gene is named only where the DNA matches it firmly. Size tells how often a clone was seen (once, few, many) or the class of an expanded clone, and some rows leave it out.

D gene: -; V gene: TRBV19; clone size: -; J gene: TRBJ1-5; CDR3 protein: CAIGTKDSLYQPQHF; CDR3 DNA: TGTGCCATAGGAACTAAGGACAGTCTCTATCAGCCCCAGCATTTT
D gene: -; V gene: TRBV5-1; clone size: few; J gene: TRBJ2-3; CDR3 protein: CASSPHREADTQYF; CDR3 DNA: TGCGCCAGCAGCCCCCACAGGGAAGCAGATACGCAGTATTTT
D gene: -; V gene: TRBV5-1; clone size: -; J gene: TRBJ1-3; CDR3 protein: CASSLTGDPSGNTIYF; CDR3 DNA: TGCGCCAGCAGCTTAACCGGGGACCCCTCTGGAAACACCATATATTTT
D gene: -; V gene: TRBV30; clone size: -; J gene: TRBJ1-3; CDR3 protein: CAWKVAGGNTIYF; CDR3 DNA: TGTGCCTGGAAAGTGGCAGGTGGAAACACCATATATTTT
D gene: TRBD2; V gene: TRBV6-8; clone size: -; J gene: TRBJ2-7; CDR3 protein: CASSRPGLSSYEQYF; CDR3 DNA: TGTGCCAGCAGTCGGCCGGGACTAAGTTCCTACGAGCAGTACTTC
D gene: -; V gene: TRBV11-3; clone size: few; J gene: TRBJ1-5; CDR3 protein: CASSLVGDSNQPQHF; CDR3 DNA: TGTGCCAGCAGCTTGGTGGGGGATAGCAATCAGCCCCAGCATTTT
D gene: -; V gene: TRBV7-1; clone size: -; J gene: TRBJ2-7; CDR3 protein: CASSLSGAVYEQYF; CDR3 DNA: TGTGCCAGCAGCTTGTCAGGGGCCGTATACGAGCAGTACTTC
D gene: -; V gene: TRBV19; clone size: once; J gene: TRBJ2-1; CDR3 protein: CASSIPGGYEQFF; CDR3 DNA: TGTGCCAGTAGTATACCTGGAGGGTATGAGCAGTTCTTC
D gene: -; V gene: TRBV19; clone size: once; J gene: TRBJ2-6; CDR3 protein: CASTGSGGANVLTF; CDR3 DNA: TGTGCCAGTACGGGTTCTGGAGGGGCCAACGTCCTGACTTTC
D gene: -; V gene: TRBV30; clone size: -; J gene: TRBJ1-1; CDR3 protein: CAWSVRNTEAFF; CDR3 DNA: TGTGCCTGGAGTGTACGGAACACTGAAGCTTTCTTT
D gene: -; V gene: TRBV5-1; clone size: -; J gene: TRBJ1-1; CDR3 protein: CASSLGLGTGLDEAFF; CDR3 DNA: TGCGCCAGCAGCTTGGGTCTGGGGACGGGTCTGGATGAAGCTTTCTTT
D gene: TRBD1; V gene: TRBV28; clone size: -; J gene: TRBJ1-4; CDR3 protein: CASSAGTGVTYNEKLFF; CDR3 DNA: TGTGCCAGCAGTGCCGGGACAGGAGTAACCTATAATGAAAAACTGTTTTTT
D gene: -; V gene: TRBV6-8; clone size: -; J gene: TRBJ1-2; CDR3 protein: CATNWGSYGYTF; CDR3 DNA: TGTGCCACCAATTGGGGTTCCTATGGCTACACCTTC
D gene: -; V gene: TRBV6-7; clone size: -; J gene: TRBJ1-4; CDR3 protein: CASSEASVLNEKLFF; CDR3 DNA: TGTGCCAGCAGTGAAGCGAGTGTGCTAAATGAAAAACTGTTTTTT
D gene: -; V gene: TRBV30; clone size: -; J gene: TRBJ1-4; CDR3 protein: CAWSVETEVFF; CDR3 DNA: TGTGCCTGGAGTGTTGAGACAGAAGTATTTTTT
D gene: TRBD1; V gene: TRBV19; clone size: -; J gene: TRBJ1-5; CDR3 protein: CASTPDRMNQPQHF; CDR3 DNA: TGTGCCAGTACCCCGGACAGGATGAATCAGCCCCAGCATTTT
D gene: -; V gene: TRBV7-8; clone size: -; J gene: TRBJ1-1; CDR3 protein: CASTLWGVTEAFF; CDR3 DNA: TGTGCCAGCACCCTGTGGGGGGTTACTGAAGCTTTCTTT
D gene: TRBD1; V gene: TRBV6-4; clone size: -; J gene: TRBJ1-4; CDR3 protein: CAISESSGTGTLFF; CDR3 DNA: TGTGCCATCAGTGAGTCGTCGGGGACAGGGACACTGTTTTTT
D gene: -; V gene: TRBV19; clone size: -; J gene: TRBJ2-3; CDR3 protein: CASSKMSGTDTQYF; CDR3 DNA: TGTGCCAGTAGTAAGATGTCGGGCACAGATACGCAGTATTTT
D gene: -; V gene: TRBV6-8; clone size: -; J gene: TRBJ1-5; CDR3 protein: CASSYDGSSNQPQHF; CDR3 DNA: TGTGCCAGCAGTTACGACGGATCAAGCAATCAGCCCCAGCATTTT
D gene: -; V gene: TRBV6-8; clone size: -; J gene: TRBJ1-5; CDR3 protein: CASSGGGLRNQPQHF; CDR3 DNA: TGTGCCAGCAGTGGTGGGGGCCTACGCAATCAGCCCCAGCATTTT
D gene: TRBD1; V gene: TRBV6-8; clone size: -; J gene: TRBJ1-5; CDR3 protein: CASNTGGPAQPQHF; CDR3 DNA: TGTGCCAGCAACACAGGGGGCCCGGCTCAGCCCCAGCATTTT
D gene: -; V gene: TRBV7-7; clone size: -; J gene: TRBJ2-3; CDR3 protein: CASSRERGTDTQYF; CDR3 DNA: TGTGCCAGCAGCCGCGAGCGGGGCACAGATACGCAGTATTTT
D gene: TRBD2; V gene: TRBV4-2; clone size: -; J gene: TRBJ2-1; CDR3 protein: CASSTHGLAGGSYNEQFF; CDR3 DNA: TGTGCCAGCAGCACCCATGGACTAGCGGGGGGGTCCTACAATGAGCAGTTCTTC
D gene: TRBD2; V gene: TRBV6-8; clone size: -; J gene: TRBJ2-7; CDR3 protein: CASSTTSGGTYEQYF; CDR3 DNA: TGTGCCAGCAGTACAACTAGCGGGGGGACCTACGAGCAGTACTTC
D gene: TRBD1; V gene: TRBV7-7; clone size: -; J gene: TRBJ1-2; CDR3 protein: CASSFDNRGYGYTF; CDR3 DNA: TGTGCCAGCAGCTTCGACAACAGGGGGTATGGCTACACCTTC
D gene: TRBD1; V gene: TRBV19; clone size: -; J gene: TRBJ1-2; CDR3 protein: CARGTGAGYTF; CDR3 DNA: TGTGCCAGAGGGACAGGGGCCGGCTACACCTTC
D gene: -; V gene: TRBV5-1; clone size: -; J gene: TRBJ1-4; CDR3 protein: CASSFGGDATNEKLFF; CDR3 DNA: TGCGCCAGCAGCTTTGGGGGGGATGCAACTAATGAAAAACTGTTTTTT
D gene: TRBD2; V gene: TRBV7-1; clone size: -; J gene: TRBJ2-1; CDR3 protein: CASSQFSGTFYNEQFF; CDR3 DNA: TGTGCCAGCAGCCAGTTCAGCGGGACTTTCTACAATGAGCAGTTCTTC
D gene: -; V gene: TRBV6-8; clone size: -; J gene: TRBJ1-3; CDR3 protein: CAISGTASSGNTIYF; CDR3 DNA: TGTGCCATCAGTGGGACGGCCAGCTCTGGAAACACCATATATTTT
D gene: -; V gene: TRBV5-1; clone size: once; J gene: TRBJ2-7; CDR3 protein: CASSLEGNGYEQYF; CDR3 DNA: TGCGCCAGCAGCTTGGAGGGGAACGGCTACGAGCAGTACTTC
D gene: -; V gene: TRBV19; clone size: -; J gene: TRBJ1-5; CDR3 protein: CASVDQGGQPQHF; CDR3 DNA: TGTGCCAGTGTCGATCAGGGCGGCCAGCCCCAGCATTTT
D gene: -; V gene: TRBV28; clone size: -; J gene: TRBJ1-1; CDR3 protein: CASSSGHLNTEAFF; CDR3 DNA: TGTGCCAGCAGTTCGGGACACCTAAACACTGAAGCTTTCTTT
D gene: -; V gene: TRBV6-4; clone size: -; J gene: TRBJ2-7; CDR3 protein: CASSFAQSYEQYF; CDR3 DNA: TGTGCCAGCAGTTTCGCCCAGTCCTACGAGCAGTACTTC
D gene: -; V gene: TRBV11-3; clone size: few; J gene: TRBJ1-4; CDR3 protein: CASDNWGGSNEKLFF; CDR3 DNA: TGTGCCAGCGACAATTGGGGAGGGTCTAATGAAAAACTGTTTTTT
D gene: -; V gene: TRBV30; clone size: -; J gene: TRBJ2-2; CDR3 protein: CAWNGGGTGELFF; CDR3 DNA: TGTGCCTGGAACGGCGGAGGTACCGGGGAGCTGTTTTTT
D gene: -; V gene: TRBV5-1; clone size: -; J gene: TRBJ2-5; CDR3 protein: CASSLGHAMETQYF; CDR3 DNA: TGCGCCAGCAGCTTAGGACACGCGATGGAGACCCAGTACTTC
D gene: -; V gene: TRBV6-8; clone size: once; J gene: TRBJ2-7; CDR3 protein: CASMTRGTYEQYF; CDR3 DNA: TGTGCCAGCATGACCCGAGGTACCTACGAGCAGTACTTC
D gene: -; V gene: TRBV11-3; clone size: few; J gene: TRBJ1-1; CDR3 protein: CASSQGSGGREAFF; CDR3 DNA: TGTGCCAGCAGCCAAGGTTCCGGGGGAAGGGAGGCTTTCTTT
D gene: TRBD1; V gene: TRBV28; clone size: -; J gene: TRBJ1-2; CDR3 protein: CASSPGTGEGGYTF; CDR3 DNA: TGTGCCAGCAGTCCCGGGACAGGGGAAGGTGGCTACACCTTC
D gene: -; V gene: TRBV6-8; clone size: -; J gene: TRBJ2-5; CDR3 protein: CAITSPPRVYYRETQYF; CDR3 DNA: TGTGCCATTACCTCACCCCCCCGGGTTTACTACCGAGAGACCCAGTACTTC
D gene: -; V gene: TRBV30; clone size: -; J gene: TRBJ2-1; CDR3 protein: CAWSPLGFGEQFF; CDR3 DNA: TGTGCCTGGAGCCCGCTGGGATTCGGTGAGCAGTTCTTC
D gene: TRBD2; V gene: TRBV11-3; clone size: -; J gene: TRBJ2-7; CDR3 protein: CASSLMPSGGYEQYF; CDR3 DNA: TGTGCCAGCAGCTTAATGCCTAGCGGGGGCTACGAGCAGTACTTC
D gene: TRBD1; V gene: TRBV6-7; clone size: -; J gene: TRBJ2-7; CDR3 protein: CASSDLGTALYEQYF; CDR3 DNA: TGTGCCAGCAGTGACCTCGGGACAGCCCTCTACGAGCAGTACTTC
D gene: -; V gene: TRBV6-8; clone size: -; J gene: TRBJ2-1; CDR3 protein: CASRPTLQGGEQFF; CDR3 DNA: TGTGCCAGCAGGCCTACCCTTCAGGGTGGTGAGCAGTTCTTC
D gene: -; V gene: TRBV6-8; clone size: -; J gene: TRBJ1-1; CDR3 protein: CASSTTPNTEAFF; CDR3 DNA: TGTGCCAGCAGTACTACACCGAACACTGAAGCTTTCTTT